One T cell receptor beta chain is described in this entry. The antigen remains unidentified. Mismatch with germline at one junction end may stem from a read error. The data originate from a study of CD4 T cells in relation to SARS-CoV-2 and coronaviruses. Study-wide context: ViraFEST: approximately eleven-day antigen culture of PBMCs, then TCR beta CDR3 sequencing. General study findings and limits: Samples before the pandemic and after infection were not matched within any donor. Monoreactive clones expanded significantly more to SARS-CoV-2 than crossreactive clones did.

Using immunoSEQ multiplex PCR, the repertoire was profiled, and TCRdb retains in-frame clones only, with some absent. Of 37,000 or so clones listed, 82% are singletons. Naive or memory CD4+ cells were cultured 1:1 with T cell-depleted PBMCs plus CEF. This sequence originates from an adult with COVID-19. Sequencing was performed on naive CD4+ T cells from PBMCs, cultured in vitro. Stated subset: naive CD4+ T cells isolated by negative enrichment.

DNA of the CDR3: TGTTCCAGCAGCCACAGCGCTATGGGGTCAGGCACAGATACGCAGTATTTT. Translated, it gives CSSSHSAMGSGTDTQYF. This chain links TRBV7-9 with TRBJ2-3; unclear D gene. The CDR3 loop spans 17 amino acids. Looked up from germline, CDR1 is SEHNR and CDR2 is FQNEAQ (reference sequence). Drawing the rest from reference TRBV7-9 and TRBJ2-3, the complete variable domain is DTGVSQNPRHKITKRGQNVTFRCDPISEHNRLYWYRQTLGQGPEFLTYFQNEAQLEKSRLLSDRFSAERPKGSFSTLEIQRTEQGDSAMYLCSSSHSAMGSGTDTQYFGPGTRLTVL.